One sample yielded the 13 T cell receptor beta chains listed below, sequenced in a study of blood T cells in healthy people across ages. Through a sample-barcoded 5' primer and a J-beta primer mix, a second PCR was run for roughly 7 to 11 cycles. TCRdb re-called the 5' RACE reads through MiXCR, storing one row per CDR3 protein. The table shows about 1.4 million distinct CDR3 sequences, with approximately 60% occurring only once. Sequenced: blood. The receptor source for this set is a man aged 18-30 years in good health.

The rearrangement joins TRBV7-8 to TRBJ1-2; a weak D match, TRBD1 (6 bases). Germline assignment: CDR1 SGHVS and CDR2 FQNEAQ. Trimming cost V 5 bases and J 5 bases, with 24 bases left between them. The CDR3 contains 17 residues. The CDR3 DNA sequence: TGTGCCAGCAGCCCCCTCCCCGAAACCCGGGACATTTATGGCTACACCTTC. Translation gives CASSPLPETRDIYGYTF. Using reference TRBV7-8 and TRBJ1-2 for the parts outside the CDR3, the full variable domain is GAGVSQSPRYKVAKRGQDVALRCDPISGHVSLFWYQQALGQGPEFLTYFQNEAQLDKSGLPSDRFFAERPEGSVSTLKIQRTQQEDSAVYLCASSPLPETRDIYGYTFGSGTRLTVV.

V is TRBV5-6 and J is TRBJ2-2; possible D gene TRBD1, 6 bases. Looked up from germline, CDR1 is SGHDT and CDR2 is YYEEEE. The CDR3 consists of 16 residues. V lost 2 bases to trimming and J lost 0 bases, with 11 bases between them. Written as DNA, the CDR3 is TGTGCCAGCAGCTTCGCCTGGACAGCGAACACCGGGGAGCTGTTTTTT. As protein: CASSFAWTANTGELFF.

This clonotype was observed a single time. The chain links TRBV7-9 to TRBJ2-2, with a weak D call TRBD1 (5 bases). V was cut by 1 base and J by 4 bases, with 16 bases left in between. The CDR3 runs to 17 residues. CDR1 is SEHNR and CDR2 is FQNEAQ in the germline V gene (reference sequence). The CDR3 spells CASSLGAGSRPTGELFF. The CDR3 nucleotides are TGTGCCAGCAGCTTAGGCGCAGGGTCCAGGCCCACCGGGGAGCTGTTTTTT.

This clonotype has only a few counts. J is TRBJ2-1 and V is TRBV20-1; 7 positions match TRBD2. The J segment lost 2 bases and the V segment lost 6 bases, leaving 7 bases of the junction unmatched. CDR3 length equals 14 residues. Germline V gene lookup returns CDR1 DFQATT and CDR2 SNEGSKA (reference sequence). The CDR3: CSAILAETYNEQFF. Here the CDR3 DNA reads TGCAGTGCGATTCTAGCGGAAACCTACAATGAGCAGTTCTTC.

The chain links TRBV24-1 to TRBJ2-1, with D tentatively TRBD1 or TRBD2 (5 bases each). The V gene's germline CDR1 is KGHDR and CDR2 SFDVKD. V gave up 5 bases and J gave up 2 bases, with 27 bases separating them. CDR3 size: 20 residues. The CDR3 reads CATSVVGSIVGTPPYNEQFF. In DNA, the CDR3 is TGTGCCACCAGTGTAGTCGGTTCAATTGTGGGGACCCCCCCCTACAATGAGCAGTTCTTC.

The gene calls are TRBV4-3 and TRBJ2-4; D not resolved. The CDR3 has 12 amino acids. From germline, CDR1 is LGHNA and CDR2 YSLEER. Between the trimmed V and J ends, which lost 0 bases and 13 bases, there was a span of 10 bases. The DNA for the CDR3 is TGCGCCAGCAGCCAAGACAAGGCGGAGCAGTACTTC. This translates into CASSQDKAEQYF.

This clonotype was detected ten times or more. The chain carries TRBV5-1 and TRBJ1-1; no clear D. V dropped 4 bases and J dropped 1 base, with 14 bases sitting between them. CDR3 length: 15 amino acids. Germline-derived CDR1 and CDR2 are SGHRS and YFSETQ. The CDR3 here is CASSKREGGNTEAFF. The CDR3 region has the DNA TGCGCCAGCAGCAAAAGGGAGGGCGGGAACACTGAAGCTTTCTTT. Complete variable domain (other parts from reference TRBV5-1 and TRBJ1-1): KAGVTQTPRYLIKTRGQQVTLSCSPISGHRSVSWYQQTPGQGLQFLFEYFSETQRNKGNFPGRFSGRQFSNSRSEMNVSTLELGDSALYLCASSKREGGNTEAFFGQGTRLTVV.

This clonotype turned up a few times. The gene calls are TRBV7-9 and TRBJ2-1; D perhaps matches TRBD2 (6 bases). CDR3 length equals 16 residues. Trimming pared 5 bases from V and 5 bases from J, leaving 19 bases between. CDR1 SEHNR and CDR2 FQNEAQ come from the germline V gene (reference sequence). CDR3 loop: CASSPATGTYNNEQFF. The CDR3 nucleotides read TGTGCCAGCAGCCCCGCTACCGGGACTTACAACAATGAGCAGTTCTTC.

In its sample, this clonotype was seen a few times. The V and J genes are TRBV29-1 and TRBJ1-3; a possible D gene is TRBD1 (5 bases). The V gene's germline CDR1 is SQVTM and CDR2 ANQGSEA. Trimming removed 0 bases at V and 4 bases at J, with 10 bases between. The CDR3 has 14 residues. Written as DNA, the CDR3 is TGCAGCGTTGAAGATGGGACTACCGGAAACACCATATATTTT. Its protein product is CSVEDGTTGNTIYF. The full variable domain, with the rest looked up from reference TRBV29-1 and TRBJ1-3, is SAVISQKPSRDICQRGTSLTIQCQVDSQVTMMFWYRQQPGQSLTLIATANQGSEATYESGFVIDKFPISRPNLTFSTLTVSNMSPEDSSIYLCSVEDGTTGNTIYFGEGSWLTVV.

The CDR3 DNA is TGTGCCAGCACCCAGCAGGGTCCCGAAGCTTTCTTT. Translation gives CASTQQGPEAFF. The chain uses TRBV6-6 and TRBJ1-1; tentative D call: TRBD1 (5 bases). Trimming cost V 7 bases and J 8 bases, with 14 bases left between them. CDR3 size: 12 residues. CDR1 MNHNY and CDR2 SVGAGI come from the germline V gene (reference sequence).

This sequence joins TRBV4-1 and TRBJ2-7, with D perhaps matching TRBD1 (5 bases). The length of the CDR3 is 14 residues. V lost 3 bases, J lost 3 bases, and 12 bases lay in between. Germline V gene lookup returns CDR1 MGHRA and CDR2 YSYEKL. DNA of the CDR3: TGCGCCAGCAGCCACCTAGACAGAAACTACGAGCAGTACTTC. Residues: CASSHLDRNYEQYF.

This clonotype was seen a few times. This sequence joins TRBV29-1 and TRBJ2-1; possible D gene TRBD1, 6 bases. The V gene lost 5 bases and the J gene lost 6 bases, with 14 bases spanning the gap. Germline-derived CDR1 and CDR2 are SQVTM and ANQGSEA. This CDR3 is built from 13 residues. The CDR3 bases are TGCAGCGTTAGCAGGGGTAACTTCAATGAGCAGTTCTTC. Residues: CSVSRGNFNEQFF.

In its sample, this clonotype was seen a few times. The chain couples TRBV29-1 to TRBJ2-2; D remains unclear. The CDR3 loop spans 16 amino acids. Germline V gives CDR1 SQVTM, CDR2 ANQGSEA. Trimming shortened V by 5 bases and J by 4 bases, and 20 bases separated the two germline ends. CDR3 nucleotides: TGCAGCGTTCCTGTAGAAGAACTTGGCATCACCGGGGAGCTGTTTTTT. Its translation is CSVPVEELGITGELFF.